Listed below are T cell receptor beta chains from one sample, sequenced in a study of human T cells and chemical hapten exposure. TCRdb fed the RACE reads into MiXCR, producing one record per CDR3 protein. The sample has approximately 350,000 distinct CDR3 sequences; more than 5% are singletons. Sequencing was performed on whole blood, taken in connection with sensitization to the hapten diphenylcyclopropenone (DPC). Receptors were obtained from a woman younger than 30 with alopecia areata. Some clones in this sample may be carry-over from other donors' samples. Each CDR3 is given with its conserved first and last residue. A D gene is named only where the DNA matches it firmly. Some rows have no size entry. The others give once, few or many, or a class for an expanded clone.

>TRBV6-5|14|NA|TRBJ1-5|many
CASSPTGNEQPQHF
TGTGCCAGCAGTCCTACAGGGAACGAACAGCCCCAGCATTTT
>TRBV10-3|16|TRBD2|TRBJ2-3|many
CATSPGRGDSTDTQYF
TGTGCCACCAGTCCCGGGCGGGGGGACAGCACAGATACGCAGTATTTT
>TRBV27|17|TRBD2|TRBJ2-5|NA
CASRKGRAGGRRETQYF
TGTGCCAGCAGGAAGGGAAGAGCGGGGGGCCGCAGAGAGACCCAGTACTTC
>TRBV11-3|14|NA|TRBJ2-3|many
CASSFARGTDTQYF
TGTGCCAGCAGCTTTGCGAGAGGCACAGATACGCAGTATTTT
>TRBV5-1|14|NA|TRBJ1-1|many
CASSLQDGGTEAFF
TGCGCCAGCAGCTTACAGGACGGTGGCACTGAAGCTTTCTTT
>TRBV12-3/TRBV12-4|15|NA|TRBJ2-4|few
CASSLAFFAENIQYF
TGTGCCAGCAGTTTAGCTTTTTTCGCCGAAAACATTCAGTACTTC
>TRBV12-3/TRBV12-4|14|NA|TRBJ1-4|many
CASSLNGSRGKLFF
TGTGCCAGCAGTTTGAATGGCTCCCGGGGAAAACTGTTTTTT
>TRBV7-9|13|TRBD1|TRBJ1-1|few
CLVGDRGDTEAFF
TGTCTCGTCGGCGACAGGGGCGACACTGAAGCTTTCTTT
>TRBV7-2|14|NA|TRBJ2-4|few
CASSFPTGENIQYF
TGTGCCAGCAGCTTCCCGACCGGGGAAAACATTCAGTACTTC
>TRBV4-2|17|NA|TRBJ1-5|few
CASSQDRGGSVDQPQHF
TGTGCCAGCAGCCAAGATCGCGGGGGATCGGTGGATCAGCCCCAGCATTTT
>TRBV6-2/TRBV6-3|16|NA|TRBJ2-3|NA
CASSYGQGSFTDTQYF
TGTGCCAGCAGTTACGGGCAGGGGAGTTTTACAGATACGCAGTATTTT
>TRBV10-3|13|TRBD1|TRBJ2-4|few
CAIGQGDKNIQYF
TGTGCCATTGGACAGGGGGACAAAAACATTCAGTACTTC
>TRBV6-2/TRBV6-3|14|TRBD1|TRBJ1-1|few
CASSYRGQGLEAFF
TGTGCCAGCAGTTATCGGGGACAGGGCCTTGAAGCTTTCTTT
>TRBV6-5|15|NA|TRBJ2-7|few
CASARRLGAKYEQYF
TGTGCCAGCGCGCGCCGATTGGGGGCGAAATACGAGCAGTACTTC
>TRBV6-6|16|TRBD1|TRBJ1-1|many
CASSLSGGTRNTEAFF
TGTGCCAGCAGTTTGTCAGGGGGGACTCGGAACACTGAAGCTTTCTTT
>TRBV11-2|14|NA|TRBJ1-4|many
CASSAGGPNEKLFF
TGTGCCAGCAGCGCGGGGGGGCCTAATGAAAAACTGTTTTTT
>TRBV27|15|NA|TRBJ2-1|NA
CASRSGGGSYNEQFF
TGTGCCAGTAGATCCGGGGGCGGCTCCTACAATGAGCAGTTCTTC